This T cell receptor (beta chain) was obtained from a study of radiation and T cells in renal cell carcinoma. General study results and limits: In blood, top tumor clones expanded by 2 weeks, shrinking by 4.

The repertoire was sequenced with immunoSEQ multiplex PCR; TCRdb's copy has only in-frame clones and lacks some. The repertoire holds 120,000 to 150,000 clones, about 88% seen once, with about 17% in the top ten. The time point denotes: blood 4 weeks post-SBRT, at nephrectomy. The sample's treatment: 15 Gy SBRT to primary tumor, nephrectomy 4 weeks later. The CDR3 is made up of 18 amino acids. Between the trimmed V and J ends, which lost 4 bases and 3 bases, there was a span of 24 bases. Looked up from germline, CDR1 is SGHDN and CDR2 is FVKESK. As to this clone: The antigen remains unidentified.

The specimen was blood, collected from a patient whose treatment included radiotherapy and nephrectomy. This chain joins TRBV14 and TRBJ1-1; possibly TRBD1 for D (6 bases). This TCR derives from a woman in her forties or fifties with renal cell carcinoma. CDR3 residues: CASSPRPDGRGRDTEAFF. In nucleotides, the CDR3 is TGTGCCAGCAGCCCAAGGCCAGACGGCAGGGGCCGAGACACTGAAGCTTTCTTT.